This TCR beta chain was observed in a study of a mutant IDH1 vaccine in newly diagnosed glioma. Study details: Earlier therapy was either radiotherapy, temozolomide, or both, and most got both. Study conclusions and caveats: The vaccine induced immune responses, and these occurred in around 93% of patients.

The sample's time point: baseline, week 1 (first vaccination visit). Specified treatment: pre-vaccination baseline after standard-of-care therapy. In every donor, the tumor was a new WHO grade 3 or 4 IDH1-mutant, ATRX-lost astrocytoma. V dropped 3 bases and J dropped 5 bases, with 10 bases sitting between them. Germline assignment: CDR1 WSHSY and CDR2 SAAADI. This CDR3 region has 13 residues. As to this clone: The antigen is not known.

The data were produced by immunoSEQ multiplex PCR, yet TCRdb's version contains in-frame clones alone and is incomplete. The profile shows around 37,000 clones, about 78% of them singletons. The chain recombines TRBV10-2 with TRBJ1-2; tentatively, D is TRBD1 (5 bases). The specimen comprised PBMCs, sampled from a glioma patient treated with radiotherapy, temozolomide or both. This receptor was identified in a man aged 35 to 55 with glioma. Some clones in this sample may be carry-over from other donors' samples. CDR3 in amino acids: CASSDPRQYGYTF. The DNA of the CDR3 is TGCGCCAGCAGTGACCCCCGACAGTATGGCTACACCTTC.